Below, one T cell receptor beta chain is given with its context. The record originates from a study of cytomegalovirus exposure and HLA in healthy donors. V dropped 1 base and J dropped 1 base, with 13 bases sitting between them. Germline CDR1 and CDR2: MGHDK and SYGVNS. This CDR3 has 16 amino acids. The study ran its PCR with 60 Vbeta and 13 Jbeta primers. Only in-frame clones appear in the TCRdb table, and some are missing; sequencing was by immunoSEQ multiplex PCR. The ten top clones account for less than 2%, within a sample of about 40,000 clones. The source is a woman aged 30 to 39 in good health and CMV-seronegative. The chain couples TRBV25-1 to TRBJ2-5; D unresolved. The sequenced material came from PBMCs. DNA for the CDR3: TGTGCCAGCAGTGAATTAAGAAAGGAGCTCCAAGAGACCCAGTACTTC. Protein: CASSELRKELQETQYF. The whole variable domain, remainder taken from reference TRBV25-1 and TRBJ2-5, is EADIYQTPRYLVIGTGKKITLECSQTMGHDKMYWYQQDPGMELHLIHYSYGVNSTEKGDLSSESTVSRIRTEHFPLTLESARPSHTSQYLCASSELRKELQETQYFGPGTRLLVL.